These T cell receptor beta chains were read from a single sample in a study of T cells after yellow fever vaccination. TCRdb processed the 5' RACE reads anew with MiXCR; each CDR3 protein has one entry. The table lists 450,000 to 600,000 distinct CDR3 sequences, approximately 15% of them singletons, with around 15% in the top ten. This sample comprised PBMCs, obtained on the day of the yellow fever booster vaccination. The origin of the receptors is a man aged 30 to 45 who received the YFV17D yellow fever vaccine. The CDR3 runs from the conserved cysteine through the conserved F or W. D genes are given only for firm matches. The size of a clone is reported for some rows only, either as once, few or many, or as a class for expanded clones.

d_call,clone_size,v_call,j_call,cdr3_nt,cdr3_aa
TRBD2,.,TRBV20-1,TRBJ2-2,TGCAGTGCTAGAAGAAGCGGGACCAACACCGGGGAGCTGTTTTTT,CSARRSGTNTGELFF
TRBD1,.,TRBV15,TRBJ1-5,TGTGCCACCAGCAGAGAGACAGGGAATCAGCCCCAGCATTTT,CATSRETGNQPQHF
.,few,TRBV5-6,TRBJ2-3,TGTGCCAGCAGCTTGGAATGGGGACGAACTACAGATACGCAGTATTTT,CASSLEWGRTTDTQYF
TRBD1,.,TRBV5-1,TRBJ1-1,TGCGCCAGCAGCTTGGGACAGGGCGAAGGGGGAGCTTTCTTT,CASSLGQGEGGAFF
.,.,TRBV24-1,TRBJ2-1,TGTGCCACCAGCTCGCCGCCTAGCAGCAATGAGCAGTTCTTC,CATSSPPSSNEQFF
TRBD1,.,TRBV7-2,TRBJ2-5,TGTGCCAGCAGCTGGGACAGGGGAGAAGAGACCCAGTACTTC,CASSWDRGEETQYF
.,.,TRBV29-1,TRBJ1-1,TGCAGCGTGGGAAGGGGCACTGAAGCTTTCTTT,CSVGRGTEAFF
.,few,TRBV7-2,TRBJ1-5,TGTGCCAGCAGCCGAGACGCATCCAATCAGCCCCAGCATTTT,CASSRDASNQPQHF
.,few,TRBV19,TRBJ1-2,TGTGCCAGTTCGTTTAAGGGACACTATGGCTACACCTTC,CASSFKGHYGYTF
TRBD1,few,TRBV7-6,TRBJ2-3,TGTGCCAGCAGCCCGCATCCCGACAGGGGCGATACGCAGTATTTT,CASSPHPDRGDTQYF
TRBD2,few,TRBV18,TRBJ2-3,TGTGCCAGCTCACCACAAAAGCGCCTAGCGGGCCCCACAGATACGCAGTATTTT,CASSPQKRLAGPTDTQYF
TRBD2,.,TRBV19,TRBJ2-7,TGTGCCGCCGGGACTAGCAACTTTTACGAGCAGTACTTC,CAAGTSNFYEQYF
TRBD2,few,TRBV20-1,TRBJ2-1,TGCAGTGCTAGGTATCGACTAGCGGGATTCTACAATGAGCAGTTCTTC,CSARYRLAGFYNEQFF
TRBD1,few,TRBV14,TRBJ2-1,TGTGCCAGCAGCCCAGACCTAGGTACAGGGGTATACAATGAGCAGTTCTTC,CASSPDLGTGVYNEQFF
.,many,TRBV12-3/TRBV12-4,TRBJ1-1,.,CASSFRARGNTEAFF
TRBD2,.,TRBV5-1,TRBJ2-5,TGCGCCAGCAGCTTGGCCCTGACTAGCGGGAGGCAAGAGACCCAGTACTTC,CASSLALTSGRQETQYF
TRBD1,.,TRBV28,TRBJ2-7,TGTGCCACTGGGGACAGGCGCTACGAGCAGTACTTC,CATGDRRYEQYF
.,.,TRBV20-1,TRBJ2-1,TGCAGTGCTACGGACAGAGAACTATACAATGAGCAGTTCTTC,CSATDRELYNEQFF
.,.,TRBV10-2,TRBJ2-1,TGCGCCAGCTGTAACCTATACAATGAGCAGTTCTTC,CASCNLYNEQFF
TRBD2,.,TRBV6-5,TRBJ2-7,TGTGCCAGCAGTTCGCAGGCGGGAGGCTCCTACGAGCAGTACTTC,CASSSQAGGSYEQYF
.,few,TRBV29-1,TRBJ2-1,TGCAGCGTTAGGACGGATTCCTACAATGAGCAGTTCTTC,CSVRTDSYNEQFF
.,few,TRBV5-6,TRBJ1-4,TGTGCCAGCAGCTTGGGAACATTAGAAAAACTGTTTTTT,CASSLGTLEKLFF
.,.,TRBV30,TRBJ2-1,TGTGCCTGGAAGAGGGGGGAGATCTCCTACAATGAGCAGTTCTTC,CAWKRGEISYNEQFF
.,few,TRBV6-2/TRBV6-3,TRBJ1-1,TGTGCCAGCAGGGGGGCCTTTCGGGACACTGAAGCTTTCTTT,CASRGAFRDTEAFF
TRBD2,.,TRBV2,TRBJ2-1,TGTGCCAGCAGTGGAGGCGGGAGTGGGGACAATGAGCAGTTCTTC,CASSGGGSGDNEQFF
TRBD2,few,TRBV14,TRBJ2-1,TGTGCCAGCAGCCGGGAGGCGGGAGGGACCTACAATGAGCAGTTCTTC,CASSREAGGTYNEQFF
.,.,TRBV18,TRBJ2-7,TGTGCCAGCTCATTTACGGCAGCCTACGAGCAGTACTTC,CASSFTAAYEQYF
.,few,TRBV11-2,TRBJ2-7,TGTGCCAGCAGCCGGCTTTGGGAGGATACTCAAAACTTC,CASSRLWEDTQNF
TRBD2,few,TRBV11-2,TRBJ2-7,TGTGCCAGCAGCCTAGGGGGGTACGGGAGGGTGGCCTACGAGCAGTACTTC,CASSLGGYGRVAYEQYF
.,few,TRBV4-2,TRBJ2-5,TGTGCCAGCAGCCAATACACCCGCGGCGGGACCAGGGCCCGATTCCAAGAGACCCAGTACTTC,CASSQYTRGGTRARFQETQYF
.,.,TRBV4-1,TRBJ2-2,TGCGCCAGCAGCCAAGATACAGCACGGACCGGGGAGCTGTTTTTT,CASSQDTARTGELFF
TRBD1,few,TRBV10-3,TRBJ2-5,TGTGCCATCAGTGGGGCCCCGGACAGGGCCAAAGAGACCCAGTACTTC,CAISGAPDRAKETQYF
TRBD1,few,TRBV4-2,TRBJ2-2,TGTGCCAGCAGCCAAGGACTGGGACAGCAGAACACCGGGGAGCTGTTTTTT,CASSQGLGQQNTGELFF
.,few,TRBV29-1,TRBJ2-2,TGCAGCGTTGTAGGCGGCACCGGGGAGCTGTTTTTT,CSVVGGTGELFF
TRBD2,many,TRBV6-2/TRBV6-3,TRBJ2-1,TGTGCCAGCAGGGCGGGAGCCTACAATGAGCAGTTCTTC,CASRAGAYNEQFF
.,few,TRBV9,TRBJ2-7,TGTGCCAGCAGCGTAGAGGGCGGTAGCTACGAGCAGTACTTC,CASSVEGGSYEQYF
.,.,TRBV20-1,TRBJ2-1,TGCAGTGCTAGTAGGGTACAGGCTTACAATGAGCAGTTCTTC,CSASRVQAYNEQFF